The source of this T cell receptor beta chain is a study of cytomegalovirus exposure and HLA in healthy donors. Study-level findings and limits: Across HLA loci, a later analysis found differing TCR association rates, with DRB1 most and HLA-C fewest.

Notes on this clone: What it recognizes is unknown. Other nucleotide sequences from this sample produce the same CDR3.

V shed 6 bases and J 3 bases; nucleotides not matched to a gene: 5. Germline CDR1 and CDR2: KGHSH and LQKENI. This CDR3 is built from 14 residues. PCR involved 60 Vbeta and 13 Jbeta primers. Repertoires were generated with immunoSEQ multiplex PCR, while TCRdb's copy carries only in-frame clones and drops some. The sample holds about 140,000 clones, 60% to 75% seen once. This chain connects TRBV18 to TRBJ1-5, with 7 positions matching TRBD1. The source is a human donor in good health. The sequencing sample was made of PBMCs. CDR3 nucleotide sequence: TGTGCCAGCTCCCCAGGGACAGCCAATCAGCCCCAGCATTTT. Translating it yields CASSPGTANQPQHF. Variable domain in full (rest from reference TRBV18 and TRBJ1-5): NAGVMQNPRHLVRRRGQEARLRCSPMKGHSHVYWYRQLPEEGLKFMVYLQKENIIDESGMPKERFSAEFPKEGPSILRIQQVVRGDSAAYFCASSPGTANQPQHFGDGTRLSIL.